Listed below are T cell receptor beta chains from one sample, sequenced in a study of blood T cells in healthy people across ages. MiXCR, run by TCRdb on the 5' RACE reads, gives a single entry per CDR3 protein. The table has fewer than 2,000,000 distinct CDR3 sequences, more than 35% seen once. Sequencing used blood. The receptor set was obtained from a human donor in good health. CDR3s include the opening cysteine and the closing phenylalanine or tryptophan. The D gene is left open where the match is weak. A row's size may be missing; if present it is once, few, many or a size class.

j_gene: TRBJ1-5
d_gene: NA
v_gene: TRBV11-2
abundance: few
CDR3aa: CASSLDGEGNQPQHF
CDR3nt: TGTGCCAGCAGCTTAGATGGGGAGGGCAATCAGCCCCAGCATTTT

j_gene: TRBJ2-3
d_gene: TRBD2
v_gene: TRBV20-1
abundance: NA
CDR3aa: CSAREGRGDSDTQYF
CDR3nt: TGCAGCGCTAGAGAGGGGCGGGGGGATTCAGATACGCAGTATTTT

j_gene: TRBJ2-7
d_gene: TRBD2
v_gene: TRBV11-2
abundance: NA
CDR3aa: CASSSPRTSGGASYEQYF
CDR3nt: TGTGCCAGCAGCTCCCCGAGGACTAGCGGGGGGGCTTCCTACGAGCAGTACTTC

j_gene: TRBJ1-2
d_gene: NA
v_gene: TRBV2
abundance: NA
CDR3aa: CASSDGYNDHGYTF
CDR3nt: TGTGCCAGCAGTGATGGGTACAACGACCATGGCTACACCTTC

j_gene: TRBJ2-3
d_gene: NA
v_gene: TRBV6-6
abundance: few
CDR3aa: CASSYQNADTQYF
CDR3nt: TGTGCCAGCAGTTACCAAAACGCGGATACGCAGTATTTT

j_gene: TRBJ2-1
d_gene: NA
v_gene: TRBV20-1
abundance: NA
CDR3aa: CSTSFSSNEQFF
CDR3nt: TGCAGTACTAGCTTCAGTAGCAATGAGCAGTTCTTC

j_gene: TRBJ1-2
d_gene: NA
v_gene: TRBV20-1
abundance: NA
CDR3aa: CSARGGLRRSYGYTF
CDR3nt: TGCAGTGCTAGAGGAGGACTCCGTCGCTCTTATGGCTACACCTTC

j_gene: TRBJ1-5
d_gene: NA
v_gene: TRBV6-1
abundance: few
CDR3aa: CASSKLSAGAVGGNQPQHF
CDR3nt: TGTGCCAGCAGCAAACTCTCGGCAGGGGCCGTGGGGGGCAATCAGCCCCAGCATTTT

j_gene: TRBJ2-7
d_gene: TRBD2
v_gene: TRBV5-1
abundance: NA
CDR3aa: CASSLEVGTSAYEQYF
CDR3nt: TGCGCCAGCAGCTTGGAGGTAGGGACTAGCGCTTACGAGCAGTACTTC

j_gene: TRBJ1-2
d_gene: NA
v_gene: TRBV7-8
abundance: NA
CDR3aa: CASSLMASNYGYTF
CDR3nt: TGTGCCAGCAGCTTAATGGCCAGCAACTATGGCTACACCTTC

j_gene: TRBJ2-5
d_gene: NA
v_gene: TRBV5-4
abundance: once
CDR3aa: CASSFRLGTETQYF
CDR3nt: TGTGCCAGCAGCTTCAGGCTAGGGACAGAGACCCAGTACTTC

j_gene: TRBJ2-1
d_gene: TRBD2
v_gene: TRBV12-3/TRBV12-4
abundance: NA
CDR3aa: CASSWTSGGAQEQFF
CDR3nt: TGTGCCAGCAGTTGGACTAGCGGGGGGGCCCAGGAGCAGTTCTTC

j_gene: TRBJ2-3
d_gene: NA
v_gene: TRBV7-2
abundance: once
CDR3aa: CASGPGHPSDTQYF
CDR3nt: TGTGCCAGCGGCCCGGGACACCCCTCGGATACGCAGTATTTT

j_gene: TRBJ1-2
d_gene: TRBD1
v_gene: TRBV15
abundance: few
CDR3aa: CATSRSRAVDRGRGYTF
CDR3nt: TGTGCCACCAGCAGATCCCGCGCCGTGGACAGGGGACGTGGCTACACCTTC

j_gene: TRBJ2-1
d_gene: TRBD1
v_gene: TRBV14
abundance: few
CDR3aa: CASSHRTGRGQFF
CDR3nt: TGTGCCAGCAGCCATCGGACAGGTCGAGGGCAGTTCTTC

j_gene: TRBJ1-2
d_gene: TRBD1
v_gene: TRBV7-2
abundance: NA
CDR3aa: CASSWRTGDGYTF
CDR3nt: TGTGCCAGCAGCTGGCGGACAGGTGATGGCTACACCTTC

j_gene: TRBJ2-1
d_gene: NA
v_gene: TRBV6-6
abundance: few
CDR3aa: CASSYSRGPYNEQFF
CDR3nt: TGTGCCAGCAGTTACTCGAGAGGGCCATACAATGAGCAGTTCTTC

j_gene: TRBJ1-2
d_gene: NA
v_gene: TRBV5-5
abundance: NA
CDR3aa: CASSLVPPAGYDYTF
CDR3nt: TGTGCCAGCAGCTTGGTTCCGCCCGCAGGGTATGACTACACCTTC

j_gene: TRBJ2-3
d_gene: NA
v_gene: TRBV12-3/TRBV12-4
abundance: NA
CDR3aa: CASSFGGYLSTDTQYF
CDR3nt: TGTGCCAGCAGTTTCGGGGGCTACCTGAGCACAGATACGCAGTATTTT

j_gene: TRBJ2-3
d_gene: NA
v_gene: TRBV7-2
abundance: NA
CDR3aa: CASSLTGAIDTQYF
CDR3nt: TGTGCCAGCAGTTTGACCGGGGCAATAGATACGCAGTATTTT

j_gene: TRBJ2-3
d_gene: TRBD2
v_gene: TRBV19
abundance: few
CDR3aa: CATRRGGRAPDTQYF
CDR3nt: TGTGCCACCAGAAGAGGTGGGAGGGCTCCAGATACGCAGTATTTT

j_gene: TRBJ1-2
d_gene: TRBD1
v_gene: TRBV28
abundance: many
CDR3aa: CASSLPGQGNYGYTF
CDR3nt: TGTGCCAGCAGTTTGCCGGGACAGGGAAACTATGGCTACACCTTC

j_gene: TRBJ2-7
d_gene: TRBD2
v_gene: TRBV7-7
abundance: few
CDR3aa: CASSYALAGYF
CDR3nt: TGTGCCAGCAGTTATGCGCTAGCGGGGTACTTC

j_gene: TRBJ2-1
d_gene: TRBD2
v_gene: TRBV5-1
abundance: NA
CDR3aa: CASSLRSLAGKYNEQFF
CDR3nt: TGCGCCAGCAGCTTGAGAAGTCTAGCGGGAAAGTACAATGAGCAGTTCTTC

j_gene: TRBJ2-7
d_gene: NA
v_gene: TRBV9
abundance: NA
CDR3aa: CASSVGQTGGLYEQYF
CDR3nt: TGTGCCAGCAGCGTAGGTCAGACAGGTGGTTTGTACGAGCAGTACTTC

j_gene: TRBJ2-5
d_gene: NA
v_gene: TRBV24-1
abundance: NA
CDR3aa: CATSGTPIETQYF
CDR3nt: TGTGCCACCAGCGGGACTCCAATAGAGACCCAGTACTTC

j_gene: TRBJ2-1
d_gene: TRBD2
v_gene: TRBV6-5
abundance: NA
CDR3aa: CASSYFGTSNEQFF
CDR3nt: TGTGCCAGCAGTTACTTTGGGACTAGCAATGAGCAGTTCTTC

j_gene: TRBJ1-2
d_gene: NA
v_gene: TRBV28
abundance: NA
CDR3aa: CASSFWAANYGYTF
CDR3nt: TGTGCCAGCAGTTTTTGGGCAGCTAACTATGGCTACACCTTC

j_gene: TRBJ2-5
d_gene: TRBD2
v_gene: TRBV12-3/TRBV12-4
abundance: many
CDR3aa: CASSGLAGSQYF
CDR3nt: TGTGCCAGCAGCGGACTAGCCGGGAGCCAGTACTTC

j_gene: TRBJ2-4
d_gene: NA
v_gene: TRBV7-2
abundance: NA
CDR3aa: CASSLGSQGLGIQYF
CDR3nt: TGTGCCAGCAGCTTAGGAAGTCAGGGCTTAGGCATTCAGTACTTC

j_gene: TRBJ1-6
d_gene: TRBD1
v_gene: TRBV12-3/TRBV12-4
abundance: NA
CDR3aa: CASTSNPGTVYSPLHF
CDR3nt: TGTGCCAGCACCTCAAACCCAGGGACAGTTTATTCACCCCTCCACTTT

j_gene: TRBJ1-2
d_gene: TRBD1
v_gene: TRBV15
abundance: NA
CDR3aa: CATSRDATGGYGYTF
CDR3nt: TGTGCCACCAGCAGAGATGCGACAGGGGGATACGGCTACACCTTC

j_gene: TRBJ2-5
d_gene: NA
v_gene: TRBV5-1
abundance: few
CDR3aa: CASSLDLYQETQYF
CDR3nt: TGCGCCAGCAGCTTAGACTTGTACCAAGAGACCCAGTACTTC

j_gene: TRBJ2-7
d_gene: NA
v_gene: TRBV29-1
abundance: many
CDR3aa: CSVDGGAYEQYF
CDR3nt: TGCAGCGTTGATGGGGGGGCTTACGAGCAGTACTTC

j_gene: TRBJ2-7
d_gene: NA
v_gene: TRBV20-1
abundance: few
CDR3aa: CSARDRAGVLAYEQYF
CDR3nt: TGCAGTGCTAGAGATAGGGCAGGGGTATTGGCCTACGAGCAGTACTTC

j_gene: TRBJ2-3
d_gene: NA
v_gene: TRBV4-3
abundance: few
CDR3aa: CASSQSSFAVTDTQYF
CDR3nt: TGCGCCAGCAGCCAATCTTCCTTCGCGGTCACAGATACGCAGTATTTT

j_gene: TRBJ1-2
d_gene: TRBD1
v_gene: TRBV29-1
abundance: few
CDR3aa: CSGGDRGRDGYTF
CDR3nt: TGCAGCGGGGGCGACAGGGGAAGAGATGGCTACACCTTC